These T cell receptor beta chains were read from a single sample in a study of shared clonotypes between healthy human individuals. Assay: immunoSEQ multiplex PCR; the TCRdb copy retains only in-frame clones and omits some. The sample yields 2 million to 2.5 million clones, over 85% seen once. Sequencing was performed on naive CD4+ T cells from PBMCs. The receptors here all came from a man in his late teens or twenties in good health. Some clones in this sample may be carry-over from other donors' samples. CDR3s include the opening cysteine and the closing phenylalanine or tryptophan. The order of the fields is D gene, clone size, V gene, J gene, CDR3 protein, CDR3 DNA. The D gene is left open where the match is weak. Clone size is shown for a subset of rows, as once, few, many or a class of expanded clone.

d_call: .
clone_size: .
v_call: TRBV28
j_call: TRBJ1-2
cdr3_aa: CASSLGPAFNYGYTF
cdr3_nt: TGTGCCAGCAGTTTAGGGCCCGCTTTCAACTATGGCTACACCTTC

d_call: .
clone_size: .
v_call: TRBV4-1
j_call: TRBJ1-5
cdr3_aa: CASSQDAGGGQPQHF
cdr3_nt: TGCGCCAGCAGCCAAGATGCGGGGGGGGGTCAGCCCCAGCATTTT

d_call: TRBD1
clone_size: .
v_call: TRBV13
j_call: TRBJ1-5
cdr3_aa: CASSLGPGQGVSQPQHF
cdr3_nt: TGTGCCAGCAGCTTAGGTCCGGGACAGGGGGTCTCTCAGCCCCAGCATTTT

d_call: TRBD1
clone_size: .
v_call: TRBV18
j_call: TRBJ1-4
cdr3_aa: CASSPTGTGVGDEKLFF
cdr3_nt: TGTGCCAGCTCACCAACCGGGACAGGGGTAGGAGATGAAAAACTGTTTTTT

d_call: .
clone_size: .
v_call: TRBV6-1
j_call: TRBJ2-3
cdr3_aa: CASSGGHLSTDTQYF
cdr3_nt: TGTGCCAGCAGTGGGGGACACCTCAGCACAGATACGCAGTATTTT

d_call: .
clone_size: once
v_call: TRBV6-1
j_call: TRBJ1-5
cdr3_aa: CASSERRQPQHF
cdr3_nt: TGTGCCAGCAGTGAAAGAAGACAGCCCCAGCATTTT

d_call: .
clone_size: .
v_call: TRBV6-5
j_call: TRBJ1-1
cdr3_aa: CASSSTVNTEAFF
cdr3_nt: TGTGCCAGCAGTTCGACGGTGAACACTGAAGCTTTCTTT

d_call: .
clone_size: .
v_call: TRBV28
j_call: TRBJ1-5
cdr3_aa: CASSWPAGARPQHF
cdr3_nt: TGTGCCAGCAGTTGGCCGGCTGGGGCTAGGCCCCAGCATTTT

d_call: TRBD2
clone_size: .
v_call: TRBV6-7
j_call: TRBJ2-1
cdr3_aa: CASSDAGSGNSSYNEQFF
cdr3_nt: TGTGCCAGCAGTGATGCGGGGAGCGGGAACTCATCCTACAATGAGCAGTTCTTC

d_call: .
clone_size: .
v_call: TRBV19
j_call: TRBJ2-2
cdr3_aa: CASSMVTVSGTGELFF
cdr3_nt: TGTGCCAGTAGTATGGTGACAGTTTCGGGCACCGGGGAGCTGTTTTTT

d_call: TRBD2
clone_size: .
v_call: TRBV4-1
j_call: TRBJ2-1
cdr3_aa: CASRQGLAADLFF
cdr3_nt: TGCGCCAGCAGACAGGGACTAGCGGCGGACTTGTTCTTC

d_call: .
clone_size: .
v_call: TRBV18
j_call: TRBJ2-5
cdr3_aa: CASSDGLGGETQYF
cdr3_nt: TGTGCCAGCTCGGACGGGCTTGGGGGCGAGACCCAGTACTTC

d_call: .
clone_size: .
v_call: TRBV7-3
j_call: TRBJ2-2
cdr3_aa: CASSPQAGELFF
cdr3_nt: TGTGCCAGCAGCCCCCAGGCTGGGGAGCTGTTTTTT

d_call: TRBD2
clone_size: .
v_call: TRBV7-6
j_call: TRBJ2-7
cdr3_aa: CASSLGSSGPYEQYF
cdr3_nt: TGTGCCAGCAGCTTAGGGTCTAGCGGTCCCTACGAGCAGTACTTC